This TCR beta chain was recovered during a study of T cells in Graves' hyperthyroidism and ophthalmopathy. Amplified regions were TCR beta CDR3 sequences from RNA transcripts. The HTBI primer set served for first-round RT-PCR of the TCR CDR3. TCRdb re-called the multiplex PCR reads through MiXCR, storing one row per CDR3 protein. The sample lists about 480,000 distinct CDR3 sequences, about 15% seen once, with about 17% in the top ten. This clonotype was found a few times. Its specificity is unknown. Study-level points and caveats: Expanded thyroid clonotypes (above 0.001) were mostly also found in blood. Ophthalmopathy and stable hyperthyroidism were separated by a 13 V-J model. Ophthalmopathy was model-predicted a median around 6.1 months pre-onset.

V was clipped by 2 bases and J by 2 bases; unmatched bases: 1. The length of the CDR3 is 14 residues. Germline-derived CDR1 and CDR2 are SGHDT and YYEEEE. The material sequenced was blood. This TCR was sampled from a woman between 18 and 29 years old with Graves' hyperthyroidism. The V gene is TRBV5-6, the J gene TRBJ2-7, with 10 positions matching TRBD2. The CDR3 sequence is CASSFSGRPYEQYV. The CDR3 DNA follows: TGTGCCAGCAGCTTTAGCGGGAGGCCCTACGAGCAGTACGTC.